A selection of T cell receptor beta chains follows, all from one sample in a study of blood T cell repertoires in COVID-19. Profiled with immunoSEQ multiplex PCR; TCRdb holds only in-frame clones, not every one. Of over 200,000 clones in the sample, more than 80% are singletons; the top ten hold less than 2%. Sequencing was carried out using PBMCs or T cells enriched from blood (not recorded which). The source is a man between 60 and 75 years old who had recovered from COVID-19. Each CDR3 is given with its conserved first and last residue. The D gene is left open where the match is weak. Not all rows give a size; the values are once, few, many and, for expanded clones, a class.

TRBJ2-5	TRBD1	15	TRBV7-2	NA	TGTGCCAGCAGCGTGGACAGGGGCCTCCAAGAGACCCAGTACTTC	CASSVDRGLQETQYF
TRBJ1-2	TRBD1	13	TRBV29-1	NA	TGCAGCGTTGTCGCAGGGGGCGGGTATGGCTACACCTTC	CSVVAGGGYGYTF
TRBJ2-7	NA	14	TRBV27	few	TGTGCCAGCAGTATCCGGACTGGGTCCTACGAGCAGTACTTC	CASSIRTGSYEQYF
TRBJ1-1	NA	15	TRBV18	NA	TGTGCCAGCTCACCACCGGGCAGGGCGAACACTGAAGCTTTCTTT	CASSPPGRANTEAFF
TRBJ1-1	TRBD1	15	TRBV5-1	NA	TGCGCCAGCAGCATCCACAGGGGCCAAGGGACTGAAGCTTTCTTT	CASSIHRGQGTEAFF
TRBJ2-7	TRBD1	15	TRBV10-3	NA	TGTGCCATCAGTAAAAACAGGGGGCAGTTCTACGAGCAGTACTTC	CAISKNRGQFYEQYF
TRBJ2-7	TRBD2	13	TRBV24-1	NA	TGTGCCACCAGTGCCAGCGGGGGCTACGAGCAGTACTTC	CATSASGGYEQYF
TRBJ1-2	NA	17	TRBV3-1/TRBV3-2	NA	TGTGCCAGCAGCCAAGATTTCGGGGGGCCGTCTAACTATGGCTACACCTTC	CASSQDFGGPSNYGYTF
TRBJ2-7	TRBD1	15	TRBV11-2	NA	TGTGCCAGCAGCTTCAGCGGGACAGGGGTTGGCGAGCAGTACTTC	CASSFSGTGVGEQYF
TRBJ2-3	TRBD2	15	TRBV27	NA	TGTGCCAGCAGTTCCTCTAGCGGCCGCACAGATACGCAGTATTTT	CASSSSSGRTDTQYF
TRBJ2-3	NA	14	TRBV9	NA	TGTGCCAGCAGCGTCGGGTACCTCACAGATACGCAGTATTTT	CASSVGYLTDTQYF
TRBJ2-1	NA	14	TRBV7-2	NA	TGTGCCAGCAGCTTAGCGTTCGGACTTAATGAGCAGTTCTTC	CASSLAFGLNEQFF
TRBJ1-2	NA	13	TRBV9	NA	TGTGCCAGCAGCGTAGGGCAGGGCTATGGCTACACCTTC	CASSVGQGYGYTF
TRBJ1-2	NA	13	TRBV4-3	NA	TGCGCCAGCAGCCAGCAGGGTTACTATGGCTACACCTTC	CASSQQGYYGYTF
TRBJ2-3	TRBD2	13	TRBV7-2	NA	TGTGCCAGCAGCTCCATCGGGAGGAGTACGCAGTATTTT	CASSSIGRSTQYF
TRBJ2-1	TRBD1	15	TRBV6-1	NA	TGTGCCAGCAGTGAAGGCCCGGGACAGTACAATGAGCAGTTCTTC	CASSEGPGQYNEQFF
TRBJ1-2	TRBD1	14	TRBV5-1	NA	TGCGCCAGCAGCTCCACAGGGGGCAGCTATGGCTACACCTTC	CASSSTGGSYGYTF
TRBJ1-6	NA	13	TRBV10-3	NA	TGTGCCATCAGTGAGTCGACAGCTTCACCCCTCCACTTT	CAISESTASPLHF
TRBJ2-3	TRBD2	16	TRBV11-3	NA	TGTGCCAGCAGCCCGGGGACTAGCGGCTTCACAGATACGCAGTATTTT	CASSPGTSGFTDTQYF
TRBJ2-5	NA	15	TRBV7-8	NA	TGTGCCAGCAGCTTATATTACGGGGAACGGGGGACCCAGTACTTC	CASSLYYGERGTQYF
TRBJ1-4	TRBD1	14	TRBV18	NA	TGTGCCAGCTCCCGTGGGACAGGGGGTGAAAAACTGTTTTTT	CASSRGTGGEKLFF
TRBJ2-1	NA	15	TRBV2	NA	TGTGCCAGCAGGGAAGGGGGGGTTTGGGCTAATGAGCAGTTCTTC	CASREGGVWANEQFF
TRBJ2-3	NA	15	TRBV7-2	NA	TGTGCCAGCAGCTTATCGGGGGGCTACACAGATACGCAGTATTTT	CASSLSGGYTDTQYF
TRBJ1-2	NA	15	TRBV5-1	once	TGCGCCAGCAGCTTGGGTCCGGGTATGGACTATGGCTACACCTTC	CASSLGPGMDYGYTF
TRBJ1-5	NA	15	TRBV18	once	TGTGCCAGCTCACCTACCGGACAGAACAATCAGCCCCAGCATTTT	CASSPTGQNNQPQHF
TRBJ2-1	TRBD1	15	TRBV18	NA	TGTGCCAGCTCACCACGGACAGGGGCTTACAATGAGCAGTTCTTC	CASSPRTGAYNEQFF
TRBJ2-2	TRBD2	17	TRBV14	NA	TGTGCCAGCAGCCCAGCCCGGGGGGGTGCGAACACCGGGGAGCTGTTTTTT	CASSPARGGANTGELFF
TRBJ2-5	TRBD1	15	TRBV5-1	NA	TGCGCCAGCAGCCTTGGACAGGGGACGTTAGAGACCCAGTACTTC	CASSLGQGTLETQYF
TRBJ1-5	NA	17	TRBV19	once	TGTGCCAGTAGTTTGACAGCCCGTTGGGATGGCAATCAGCCCCAGCATTTT	CASSLTARWDGNQPQHF
TRBJ2-1	NA	13	TRBV18	NA	TGTGCCAGCTCAAGCCTAAGGGGCTCGGAGCAGTTCTTC	CASSSLRGSEQFF
TRBJ1-6	TRBD1	14	TRBV6-2/TRBV6-3	NA	TGTGCCAGCAGTCTTCGACAGGGCAATTCACCCCTCCACTTT	CASSLRQGNSPLHF
TRBJ2-1	NA	14	TRBV3-1/TRBV3-2	NA	TGTGCCAGCAGCCAAGGGTTTAGTGAGAATGAGCAGTTCTTC	CASSQGFSENEQFF
TRBJ2-4	TRBD1	14	TRBV29-1	NA	TGCAGCGCCGGGGGGGGACAGGGGCAAAACATTCAGTACTTC	CSAGGGQGQNIQYF
TRBJ2-7	NA	14	TRBV7-8	NA	TGTGCCAGCAGCTTAGCGAACAGAGCCTACGAGCAGTACTTC	CASSLANRAYEQYF
TRBJ1-1	NA	12	TRBV6-6	NA	TGTGCCAGCAGCCAAACGGGGGCTGAAGCTTTCTTT	CASSQTGAEAFF
TRBJ1-2	NA	14	TRBV7-9	NA	TGTGCCAGCAGCAAGCGCTCCGACTCCTATGGCTACACCTTC	CASSKRSDSYGYTF
TRBJ1-4	TRBD1	14	TRBV19	NA	TGTGCCAGTAGTATTGGGACAGGGGGCGAAAAACTGTTTTTT	CASSIGTGGEKLFF
TRBJ2-7	NA	13	TRBV19	NA	TGTGCCAGTAGTAAGGACAGAGCCTACGAGCAGTACTTC	CASSKDRAYEQYF
TRBJ2-7	NA	14	TRBV19	NA	TGTGCCAGTAGTATTCAGTTCAGGTCCTACGAGCAGTACTTC	CASSIQFRSYEQYF
TRBJ1-2	TRBD1	15	TRBV25-1	NA	TGTGCCAGCAGTGAATCCGTCGGGACAGGGGGGGGCTACACCTTC	CASSESVGTGGGYTF
TRBJ2-7	NA	13	TRBV4-3	NA	TGCGCCAGCAGCCGCGGTACCCTATACGAGCAGTACTTC	CASSRGTLYEQYF
TRBJ2-3	TRBD2	15	TRBV29-1	NA	TGCAGCGGGGGGAGCGGGGGCACTAGCACAGATACGCAGTATTTT	CSGGSGGTSTDTQYF
TRBJ1-4	TRBD1	13	TRBV2	once	TGTGCCAGCTCTCGGGACAGGGATGAAAAACTGTTTTTT	CASSRDRDEKLFF
TRBJ1-1	TRBD1	16	TRBV19	NA	TGTGCCAGTATCCAGGCGGGGACAGGGGAAAACACTGAAGCTTTCTTT	CASIQAGTGENTEAFF
TRBJ1-1	NA	13	TRBV7-2	NA	TGTGCCAGCAGCTTACGGACAGACCGGGAAGCTTTCTTT	CASSLRTDREAFF
TRBJ1-5	NA	16	TRBV5-8	NA	TGTGCCAGCAGCTTGGCTTACGGGATCGGCAATCAGCCCCAGCATTTT	CASSLAYGIGNQPQHF
TRBJ1-4	TRBD1	14	TRBV19	once	TGTGCCAGTAGTGAGACAGGGGGTGGTGAAAAACTGTTTTTT	CASSETGGGEKLFF
TRBJ1-2	TRBD1	15	TRBV3-1/TRBV3-2	NA	TGTGCCAGCAGCCAAATGGGACAGCTAAACTATGGCTACACCTTC	CASSQMGQLNYGYTF
TRBJ2-1	NA	13	TRBV25-1	NA	TGTGCCAGCAGTGACCCAGGTTACAATGAGCAGTTCTTC	CASSDPGYNEQFF
TRBJ2-3	NA	15	TRBV11-3	NA	TGTGCCAGCAGCTTGGGCCCCGAGGGGGCAGATACGCAGTATTTT	CASSLGPEGADTQYF
TRBJ2-3	TRBD1	15	TRBV7-6	NA	TGTGCCAGCAGCCGCGACAGGGGGAGAACAGATACGCAGTATTTT	CASSRDRGRTDTQYF
TRBJ2-3	TRBD2	12	TRBV3-1/TRBV3-2	NA	TGTGCCAGCAGCCAAGGAGCGGGGGATCCGTATTTT	CASSQGAGDPYF
TRBJ2-1	TRBD1	15	TRBV19	NA	TGTGCCAGTAGTATTGAGGACAGGGTGTACAATGAGCAGTTCTTC	CASSIEDRVYNEQFF
TRBJ2-7	TRBD1	17	TRBV5-8	NA	TGTGCCAGCAGCTCAAATCCCAGGACAGGGGCTGTTTACGAACAGTACTTC	CASSSNPRTGAVYEQYF
TRBJ2-5	NA	12	TRBV7-9	NA	TGTGCCAGCAGCCCAGCGGGTCAGACCCAGTACTTC	CASSPAGQTQYF
TRBJ2-5	TRBD2	15	TRBV2	NA	TGTGCCAGCAGTGAGGAAGCGGGGCTACAAGAGACCCAGTACTTC	CASSEEAGLQETQYF
TRBJ2-4	NA	11	TRBV6-4	NA	TGTGCCAGCAGTGACGGGGGGGCCCAGTACTTC	CASSDGGAQYF
TRBJ1-5	NA	15	TRBV19	few	TGTGCCAGTAGTCCCGGTTGGGGGGGGTATCAGCCCCAGCATTTT	CASSPGWGGYQPQHF
TRBJ1-3	NA	15	TRBV11-3	NA	TGTGCCAGCAGCCCTGGGGCTAGCTCTGGAAACACCATATATTTT	CASSPGASSGNTIYF
TRBJ1-2	NA	14	TRBV7-9	NA	TGTGCCAGCAGCAGCACCGGCGGGACCTATGGCTACACCTTC	CASSSTGGTYGYTF